The rows below give T cell receptor beta chains drawn from one sample of a study of regulatory T cells in long-lasting Graves disease. MiXCR, applied by TCRdb to the reads, yields one record per CDR3 protein. The sample lists some 700 distinct CDR3 sequences; around 55% were seen once. Here the sequenced sample was peripheral blood mononuclear cells (PBMCs), taken with antithyroid drug treatment, in newly diagnosed or persistent Graves disease (not recorded which). Receptor source: a woman aged 40-49 years with Graves disease. Each CDR3 is given with its conserved first and last residue. Each record gives: J gene, clone size, D gene, V gene, CDR3 protein, CDR3 DNA. The D gene is left open where the match is weak. Rows give clone size only sometimes, using once, few, many, or a class for an expanded clone.

j_gene: TRBJ1-3; abundance: few; d_gene: -; v_gene: TRBV20-1; CDR3aa: CSARDPGSSGNTIYF; CDR3nt: TGCAGTGCTAGAGATCCAGGAAGCTCTGGAAACACCATATATTTT
j_gene: TRBJ2-5; abundance: -; d_gene: TRBD2; v_gene: TRBV20-1; CDR3aa: CSARLILVASGQQETQYF; CDR3nt: TGCAGTGCTAGACTTATCCTGGTGGCTAGCGGGCAGCAAGAGACCCAGTACTTC
j_gene: TRBJ1-2; abundance: -; d_gene: -; v_gene: TRBV7-2; CDR3aa: CASSFEAFGYTF; CDR3nt: TGTGCCAGCAGCTTTGAGGCCTTTGGCTACACCTTC
j_gene: TRBJ2-3; abundance: -; d_gene: TRBD2; v_gene: TRBV7-9; CDR3aa: CASSLGASGSRTDTQYF; CDR3nt: TGTGCCAGCAGCTTAGGGGCTAGCGGGTCTCGAACAGATACGCAGTATTTT
j_gene: TRBJ2-1; abundance: -; d_gene: -; v_gene: TRBV20-1; CDR3aa: CSASNEQFF; CDR3nt: TGCAGTGCTAGTAATGAGCAGTTCTTC
j_gene: TRBJ1-1; abundance: -; d_gene: TRBD1; v_gene: TRBV20-1; CDR3aa: CSARTGGTEAFF; CDR3nt: TGCAGTGCTAGAACAGGGGGGACTGAAGCTTTCTTT
j_gene: TRBJ2-7; abundance: -; d_gene: -; v_gene: TRBV2; CDR3aa: CASSGRSSYEQYF; CDR3nt: TGTGCCAGCAGTGGCCGGTCCTCCTACGAGCAGTACTTC
j_gene: TRBJ2-3; abundance: once; d_gene: -; v_gene: TRBV9; CDR3aa: CASSASTDTQYF; CDR3nt: TGTGCCAGCAGCGCTAGCACAGATACGCAGTATTTT
j_gene: TRBJ1-2; abundance: few; d_gene: -; v_gene: TRBV10-3; CDR3aa: CAISPAGGKESNYGYTF; CDR3nt: TGTGCCATCAGTCCTGCAGGAGGGAAGGAGTCCAACTATGGCTACACCTTC
j_gene: TRBJ2-1; abundance: -; d_gene: -; v_gene: TRBV19; CDR3aa: CASTGVYNEQFF; CDR3nt: TGTGCCAGTACGGGGGTCTACAATGAGCAGTTCTTC
j_gene: TRBJ1-2; abundance: -; d_gene: TRBD1; v_gene: TRBV2; CDR3aa: CASRTQGNYGYTF; CDR3nt: TGTGCCAGCAGGACACAGGGGAACTATGGCTACACCTTC
j_gene: TRBJ2-6; abundance: -; d_gene: TRBD1; v_gene: TRBV19; CDR3aa: CATGTEGSGANVLTF; CDR3nt: TGTGCCACCGGGACAGAGGGGTCTGGGGCCAACGTCCTGACTTTC
j_gene: TRBJ1-2; abundance: -; d_gene: -; v_gene: TRBV12-3/TRBV12-4; CDR3aa: CASRAELTRGYTF; CDR3nt: TGTGCCAGCAGGGCAGAGCTAACTAGAGGCTACACCTTC
j_gene: TRBJ1-5; abundance: -; d_gene: -; v_gene: TRBV29-1; CDR3aa: CSVKGSNQPQHF; CDR3nt: TGCAGCGTAAAGGGTAGCAATCAGCCCCAGCATTTT
j_gene: TRBJ2-2; abundance: -; d_gene: TRBD2; v_gene: TRBV24-1; CDR3aa: CATSASRASGRFTGELFF; CDR3nt: TGTGCCACCTCCGCTTCTCGGGCTAGCGGGAGGTTTACCGGGGAGCTGTTTTTT
j_gene: TRBJ2-1; abundance: -; d_gene: -; v_gene: TRBV10-3; CDR3aa: CAILTGTGNEQFF; CDR3nt: TGTGCCATTCTTACCGGGACTGGCAATGAGCAGTTCTTC
j_gene: TRBJ2-1; abundance: few; d_gene: -; v_gene: TRBV29-1; CDR3aa: CSSVPPREQFF; CDR3nt: TGCAGCTCCGTTCCGCCCCGTGAGCAGTTCTTC
j_gene: TRBJ1-2; abundance: few; d_gene: TRBD1; v_gene: TRBV28; CDR3aa: CASSLWGTGGTYGYTF; CDR3nt: TGTGCCAGCAGTTTATGGGGGACAGGGGGCACCTATGGCTACACCTTC
j_gene: TRBJ2-5; abundance: -; d_gene: TRBD1; v_gene: TRBV28; CDR3aa: CASRRTGGLGTQYF; CDR3nt: TGTGCCAGCAGAAGGACAGGGGGCTTGGGGACCCAGTACTTC
j_gene: TRBJ2-2; abundance: -; d_gene: -; v_gene: TRBV7-3; CDR3aa: CASSLTRDTGELFF; CDR3nt: TGTGCCAGCAGCTTAACACGGGACACCGGGGAGCTGTTTTTT
j_gene: TRBJ2-7; abundance: -; d_gene: TRBD2; v_gene: TRBV10-1; CDR3aa: CASSAGGGIDEQYF; CDR3nt: TGCGCCAGCAGTGCCGGCGGGGGTATCGACGAGCAGTACTTC
j_gene: TRBJ2-5; abundance: -; d_gene: TRBD2; v_gene: TRBV4-1; CDR3aa: CASSRRPGLAGGGQETQYF; CDR3nt: TGCGCCAGCAGCAGAAGGCCAGGACTAGCGGGAGGGGGGCAAGAGACCCAGTACTTC
j_gene: TRBJ2-1; abundance: -; d_gene: -; v_gene: TRBV6-2/TRBV6-3; CDR3aa: CASNLSEGNEQFF; CDR3nt: TGTGCCAGCAACCTTAGCGAGGGTAATGAGCAGTTCTTC
j_gene: TRBJ1-6; abundance: -; d_gene: -; v_gene: TRBV2; CDR3aa: CASSERVGRGSPLHF; CDR3nt: TGTGCCAGCAGTGAAAGGGTAGGGCGGGGCTCACCCCTCCACTTT
j_gene: TRBJ2-7; abundance: few; d_gene: TRBD2; v_gene: TRBV29-1; CDR3aa: CSVPMGGNLYEQYF; CDR3nt: TGCAGCGTTCCCATGGGAGGGAACCTCTACGAGCAGTACTTC
j_gene: TRBJ2-7; abundance: large; d_gene: -; v_gene: TRBV14; CDR3aa: CASSPTSYEQYF; CDR3nt: TGTGCCAGCAGCCCGACCTCCTACGAGCAGTACTTC
j_gene: TRBJ2-1; abundance: -; d_gene: TRBD2; v_gene: TRBV28; CDR3aa: CASSSLSAPGLADNEQFF; CDR3nt: TGTGCCAGCAGTTCTCTCAGCGCCCCGGGACTAGCAGACAATGAGCAGTTCTTC
j_gene: TRBJ1-5; abundance: -; d_gene: TRBD1; v_gene: TRBV28; CDR3aa: CASSSQTTGAHQPQHF; CDR3nt: TGTGCCAGCAGTTCCCAGACCACAGGGGCGCATCAGCCCCAGCATTTT
j_gene: TRBJ2-7; abundance: -; d_gene: -; v_gene: TRBV29-1; CDR3aa: CSVDYGYEQYF; CDR3nt: TGCAGCGTTGACTACGGGTACGAGCAGTACTTC
j_gene: TRBJ2-1; abundance: few; d_gene: -; v_gene: TRBV29-1; CDR3aa: CSAPPSGHEQFF; CDR3nt: TGCAGCGCCCCCCCCAGCGGCCATGAGCAGTTCTTC
j_gene: TRBJ1-6; abundance: once; d_gene: -; v_gene: TRBV9; CDR3aa: CASSPTAGPNNSPLHF; CDR3nt: TGTGCCAGCAGCCCCACCGCGGGGCCGAATAATTCACCCCTCCACTTT
j_gene: TRBJ1-3; abundance: hyperexpanded; d_gene: -; v_gene: TRBV4-1; CDR3aa: CASSQPGRISGNTIYF; CDR3nt: TGCGCCAGCAGCCAACCGGGACGGATCTCTGGAAACACCATATATTTT
j_gene: TRBJ2-1; abundance: -; d_gene: -; v_gene: TRBV12-3/TRBV12-4; CDR3aa: CASSFWGGSPYNEQFF; CDR3nt: TGTGCCAGCAGTTTTTGGGGCGGGTCCCCCTACAATGAGCAGTTCTTC
j_gene: TRBJ2-6; abundance: -; d_gene: -; v_gene: TRBV5-4; CDR3aa: CASSPSSGANVLTF; CDR3nt: TGTGCCAGCAGTCCAAGTTCTGGGGCCAACGTCCTGACTTTC
j_gene: TRBJ2-1; abundance: -; d_gene: TRBD2; v_gene: TRBV5-1; CDR3aa: CASSFTSGVYNEQFF; CDR3nt: TGCGCCAGCAGCTTCACTAGCGGGGTCTACAATGAGCAGTTCTTC
j_gene: TRBJ2-7; abundance: -; d_gene: TRBD1; v_gene: TRBV29-1; CDR3aa: CSVRTGWATYEQYF; CDR3nt: TGCAGCGTTAGGACAGGTTGGGCTACCTACGAGCAGTACTTC
j_gene: TRBJ2-1; abundance: -; d_gene: TRBD2; v_gene: TRBV29-1; CDR3aa: CSGGTSGNEQFF; CDR3nt: TGCAGCGGCGGGACTAGCGGCAATGAGCAGTTCTTC